Detailed here is one T cell receptor (beta chain). The antigen is unknown. The test was conducted at deep level. Some clones are missing from TCRdb's copy, which holds only in-frame ones; the method was immunoSEQ multiplex PCR. The sample contains approximately 530,000 clones, 95% to 97% of which appear only once. This record comes from a study of shared clonotypes between healthy human individuals. Study-level results: Represented genetic and exposure-history diversity was restricted by having few donors.

The CDR3 is made up of 20 amino acids. The chain recombines TRBV21-1 with TRBJ2-1. TRBV21-1 is recorded as a pseudogene. The TCR originated in a woman between 25 and 40 years old in good health. The sequenced sample consisted of naive CD4+ T cells sorted from blood. Subset noted: CD45RA+ positively selected. In DNA form, the CDR3 reads TGTGCCAGCAGCAAAGGTCACCCCACCGGGACGGAGACTCGTGATGGTGGGCAGTTCTTC. Its protein is CASSKGHPTGTETRDGGQFF.